The 14 T cell receptor beta chains given below trace back to one sample, sequenced in a study of shared clonotypes between healthy human individuals. The assay was immunoSEQ multiplex PCR, and TCRdb's table has in-frame clones only and misses some. The table shows approximately 1,000,000 clones, with 77% occurring only once. The sequencing sample was made of memory CD4+ T cells from PBMCs. As for subset: CD45RA-negative fraction. These receptor sequences come from a man younger than 35 in good health. Some clones in this sample may be carry-over from other donors' samples.

V and J are TRBV9 and TRBJ1-1; no reliable D call. The CDR3 is 14 residues long. CDR1 is SGDLS and CDR2 is YYNGEE in the germline V gene. Trimming shortened V by 2 bases and J by 1 base, and 9 bases separated the two germline ends. This chain's CDR3 is CASSVTGRNTEAFF. CDR3 in DNA: TGTGCCAGCAGCGTGACCGGGAGGAACACTGAAGCTTTCTTT.

This chain joins TRBV2 and TRBJ2-1, with 7 bases that match TRBD2. The trim removed 4 bases at V and 0 bases at J, leaving 3 bases unmatched. This CDR3 is 15 amino acids long. Germline V gene lookup returns CDR1 SNHLY and CDR2 FYNNEI. CDR3 coding DNA: TGTGCCAGCAGTGGCGGGAGTAACTCCTACAATGAGCAGTTCTTC. It translates to CASSGGSNSYNEQFF.

The chain links TRBV28 to TRBJ1-1; D remains ambiguous. CDR3 length equals 14 residues. Per germline, CDR1 MDHEN and CDR2 SYDVKM. Trimming cost V 2 bases and J 8 bases, with 15 bases left between them. CDR3 nucleotides: TGTGCCAGCAGTTTAAATTTTTCGCCGGGGGAAGCTTTCTTT. The encoded protein is CASSLNFSPGEAFF. Supplemented by reference TRBV28 and TRBJ1-1, the full variable domain reads DVKVTQSSRYLVKRTGEKVFLECVQDMDHENMFWYRQDPGLGLRLIYFSYDVKMKEKGDIPEGYSVSREKKERFSLILESASTNQTSMYLCASSLNFSPGEAFFGQGTRLTVV.

The rearrangement uses TRBV18 and TRBJ2-7; TRBD2 is a possible D gene (5 bases). Per germline, CDR1 KGHSH and CDR2 LQKENI. V was trimmed by 5 bases and J by 0 bases, leaving 11 bases between them. The CDR3 loop spans 14 amino acids. CDR3 bases: TGTGCCAGCTCAAAAGAGGGCCTCTCCTACGAGCAGTACTTC. This codes for CASSKEGLSYEQYF.

The rearrangement uses TRBV5-1 and TRBJ2-2; tentatively, D is TRBD2 (5 bases). The CDR3 has 16 residues. V lost 4 bases to trimming and J lost 4 bases, with 17 bases between them. Germline V gene data show CDR1 as SGHRS and CDR2 as YFSETQ. As DNA, the CDR3 is TGCGCCAGCAGCCGGAAGGACGGCGGGCGCACCGGGGAGCTGTTTTTT. This codes for CASSRKDGGRTGELFF.

The chain combines TRBV28 with TRBJ2-7; 10 bases align to TRBD2. V trimming: 6 bases; J trimming: 0 bases; junction bases outside the gene matches: 14. CDR1 and CDR2 from the germline V gene are MDHEN and SYDVKM. The CDR3 is 18 amino acids. In DNA form, the CDR3 reads TGTGCCAGCAGATACTCCGGGACTAGCGACCCTAGCTCCTACGAGCAGTACTTC. Translating it yields CASRYSGTSDPSSYEQYF.

V usage is TRBV9 and J usage is TRBJ2-5; no reliable D call. CDR3 size: 13 residues. CDR1 and CDR2 (germline): SGDLS, YYNGEE. V was trimmed by 0 bases and J by 5 bases, leaving 8 bases between them. The chain's CDR3 is CASSVDPWETQYF. CDR3 in DNA: TGTGCCAGCAGCGTAGATCCCTGGGAGACCCAGTACTTC. The entire variable domain, with the rest obtained from reference TRBV9 and TRBJ2-5, is as follows: DSGVTQTPKHLITATGQRVTLRCSPRSGDLSVYWYQQSLDQGLQFLIQYYNGEERAKGNILERFSAQQFPDLHSELNLSSLELGDSALYFCASSVDPWETQYFGPGTRLLVL.

This chain joins TRBV21-1 and TRBJ2-7. TRBV21-1 is a pseudogene locus. The CDR3 is made up of 13 amino acids. The CDR3, as DNA: TGTGCCAGCAGCCTGAGTAGGGTTCCCGAGCAGTACTTC. It codes for CASSLSRVPEQYF.

This clone was seen many times. The chain carries TRBV28 and TRBJ2-2, with D possibly being TRBD2 (5 bases). The CDR3 spans 20 residues. Germline values: CDR1 MDHEN, CDR2 SYDVKM. The V end lost 2 bases, the J end lost 7 bases, and 29 bases lay between the germline ends. The CDR3 coding sequence is TGTGCCAGCAGTTTAACCAAGGAAGGTGAGAGGGCCTACGTCGACGGGGAGCTGTTTTTT. Translation gives CASSLTKEGERAYVDGELFF.

The CDR3 protein is CASSLDRGGSTDTQYF. In nucleotides, the CDR3 is TGCGCCAGCAGCTTGGACCGCGGGGGGAGCACAGATACGCAGTATTTT. The chain has TRBV5-1 and TRBJ2-3; TRBD2 matches 8 bases. CDR3 length: 16 amino acids. V trimming: 0 bases; J trimming: 0 bases; junction bases outside the gene matches: 3. CDR1 is SGHRS, CDR2 YFSETQ, per germline.

On this clone: Different DNA sequences within this sample yield the same CDR3. The chain recombines TRBV5-1 with TRBJ2-6; D gene unclear. This CDR3 is 14 amino acids long. Germline V gives CDR1 SGHRS, CDR2 YFSETQ. Trimming stripped 1 base from V and 4 bases from J, with 6 bases between. The CDR3 region is CASSLSTGANVLTF. The CDR3, as DNA: TGCGCCAGCAGCTTGAGCACGGGGGCCAACGTCCTGACTTTC.

The V call is TRBV5-4, the J call TRBJ1-4, with D perhaps matching TRBD1 (5 bases). From germline, CDR1 is SGHNT and CDR2 YYREEE (reference sequence). The CDR3 extends over 13 amino acids. Trimming removed 1 base from V and 5 bases from J, with 6 bases in between. The CDR3 is CASSLRGNEKLFF. The CDR3 DNA reads as TGTGCCAGCAGCTTGAGGGGAAATGAAAAACTGTTTTTT.

The J gene is TRBJ2-2, the V gene TRBV7-8; 7 nucleotides line up with TRBD2. Germline CDR1 is SGHVS and CDR2 is FQNEAQ. The V segment lost 5 bases and the J segment 0 bases; nucleotides outside the gene matches: 6. This CDR3 spans 16 amino acids. In nucleotides, the CDR3 is TGTGCCAGCAGCAAACCTAGCGGCGCGAACACCGGGGAGCTGTTTTTT. Its translation is CASSKPSGANTGELFF.

V gene TRBV2 combines with J gene TRBJ1-2; D remains unclear. V shed 5 bases and J shed 8 bases, with 15 bases lying between them. The CDR3 is 13 residues long. The germline V gene has CDR1 SNHLY and CDR2 FYNNEI. The CDR3 nucleotides read TGTGCCAGCAGTAGAGGGAGACTGGGGGGCTACACCTTC. Protein sequence: CASSRGRLGGYTF.